This T cell receptor beta chain is drawn from a study of T cell repertoires in cytomegalovirus infection. A single record per CDR3 protein comes from TCRdb applying MiXCR to the reads. The top ten clones hold about an eighth of a sample with 310,000 or so distinct CDR3 sequences, 20% to 25% of them seen once. The study, taken as a whole, reports: Frequencies of public TCR beta families were cumulated, and this identified carriers of CMV plus the relevant HLA. In two of eight donors, the top clonotype was HLA-C-restricted CMV-specific.

Turning to this clonotype: The target antigen is unknown.

The V gene's germline CDR1 is SGHVT and CDR2 SQSDAQ. This CDR3 contains 15 residues. The V and J ends lost 3 bases and 4 bases respectively, with 13 bases between them. The TCR comes from a human donor in good health (CMV status not recorded). Some clones in this sample may be carry-over from other donors' samples. The chain combines TRBV7-4 with TRBJ2-1; D not resolved. Sequences were derived from cultured PBMCs, sampled from culture after CMV antigen stimulation. CDR3 in DNA: TGTGCCAGCAGCTTTACCCGGACGTTGTACAATGAGCAGTTCTTC. It yields the protein CASSFTRTLYNEQFF.